Only a few counts were recorded for the clone carrying this TCR beta chain. Assay used: immunoSEQ multiplex PCR; TCRdb lists only in-frame clones, some missing. This sample has around 130,000 clones, with 80% to 85% found just once. V was cut by 3 bases and J by 0 bases, with 5 bases left in between. Germline-derived CDR1 and CDR2 are SQVTM and ANQGSEA. This CDR3 has 12 residues. This entry is derived from a study of blood T cell repertoires in COVID-19. What was sequenced was peripheral blood. This sequence was found in a human donor in a cohort sampled during active COVID-19. The chain has TRBV29-1 and TRBJ1-1; D is ambiguous. Here the CDR3 DNA reads TGCAGCGTTGATTCGTTGAACACTGAAGCTTTCTTT. It encodes CSVDSLNTEAFF.